This T cell receptor (beta chain) came from a study of CD8 T cells in ankylosing spondylitis. General study results and limits: Researchers reportedly found disease-linked clones significantly enriched in matched ankylosing spondylitis synovial fluid. Earlier work had already found some motif variants in reactive arthritis synovial fluid and blood. Disease-linked clones had a CD8+ phenotype and relatively low frequency in peripheral blood.

A remark on this clonotype: What it binds is unknown.

Quantitative 5'-RACE with molecular barcodes generated TCR beta libraries. TCRdb re-analysed the 5' RACE reads in MiXCR, keeping a single row per CDR3 protein. The sample includes 250,000 or so distinct CDR3 sequences, roughly a quarter of them seen just once. The V end lost 3 bases, the J end lost 6 bases, and 5 bases lay between the germline ends. CDR3 length equals 11 residues. Sequenced material: blood, either unsorted or a sorted T cell fraction (not recorded which). The gene calls are TRBV12-3 or TRBV12-4 and TRBJ2-5, with D unresolved. This receptor was obtained from a male donor with ankylosing spondylitis or in good health (not recorded which). CDR3 coding DNA: TGTGCCAGCAGTTTTGAGCAGACCCAGTACTTC. It is translated as CASSFEQTQYF.